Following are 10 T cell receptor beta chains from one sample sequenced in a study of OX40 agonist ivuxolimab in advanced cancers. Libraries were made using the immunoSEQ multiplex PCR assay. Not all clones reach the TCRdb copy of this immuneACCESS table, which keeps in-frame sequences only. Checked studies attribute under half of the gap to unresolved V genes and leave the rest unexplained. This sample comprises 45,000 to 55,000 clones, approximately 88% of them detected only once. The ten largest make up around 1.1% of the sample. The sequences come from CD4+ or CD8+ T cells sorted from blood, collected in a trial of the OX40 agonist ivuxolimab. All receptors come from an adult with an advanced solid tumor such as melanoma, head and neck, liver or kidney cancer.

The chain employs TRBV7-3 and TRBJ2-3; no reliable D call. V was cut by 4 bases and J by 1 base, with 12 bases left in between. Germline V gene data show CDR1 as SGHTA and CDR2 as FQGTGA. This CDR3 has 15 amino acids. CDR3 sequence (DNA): TGTGCCAGCAGCTCCCTCGGGTGGGGCACAGATACGCAGTATTTT. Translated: CASSSLGWGTDTQYF.

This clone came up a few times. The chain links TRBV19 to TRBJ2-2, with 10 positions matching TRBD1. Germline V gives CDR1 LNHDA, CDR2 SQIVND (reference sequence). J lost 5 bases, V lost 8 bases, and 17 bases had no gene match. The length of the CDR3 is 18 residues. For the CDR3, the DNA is TGTGCCAGTCGCACTCCCCGGGACAGGGGATGGCGAACCGGGGAGCTGTTTTTT. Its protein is CASRTPRDRGWRTGELFF.

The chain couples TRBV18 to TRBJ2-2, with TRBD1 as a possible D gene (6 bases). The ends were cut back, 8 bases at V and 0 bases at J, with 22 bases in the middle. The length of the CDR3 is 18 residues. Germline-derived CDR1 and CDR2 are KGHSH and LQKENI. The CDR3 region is CASRPPQGPGANTGELFF. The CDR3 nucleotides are TGTGCCAGCCGACCACCCCAGGGGCCCGGCGCGAACACCGGGGAGCTGTTTTTT. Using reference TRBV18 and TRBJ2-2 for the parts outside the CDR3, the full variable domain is NAGVMQNPRHLVRRRGQEARLRCSPMKGHSHVYWYRQLPEEGLKFMVYLQKENIIDESGMPKERFSAEFPKEGPSILRIQQVVRGDSAAYFCASRPPQGPGANTGELFFGEGSRLTVL.

In DNA form, the CDR3 reads TGCGCCAGCAGCCAAGATTTGGGAGGGAGGGGTCCCTACAATGAGCAGTTCTTC. Its protein product is CASSQDLGGRGPYNEQFF. This rearrangement joins TRBV4-1 to TRBJ2-1; 7 nucleotides match TRBD2. The CDR3 sequence is 18 residues long. Trimming took 0 bases from V and 2 from J; bases not matched to a gene: 10. The V gene's germline CDR1 is MGHRA and CDR2 YSYEKL.

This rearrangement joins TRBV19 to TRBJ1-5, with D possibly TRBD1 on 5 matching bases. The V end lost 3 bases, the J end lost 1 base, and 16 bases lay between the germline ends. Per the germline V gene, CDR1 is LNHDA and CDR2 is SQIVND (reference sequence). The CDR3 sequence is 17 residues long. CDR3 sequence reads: CASSIWQGSPSNQPQHF. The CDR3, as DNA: TGTGCCAGTAGTATTTGGCAGGGTTCGCCCAGCAATCAGCCCCAGCATTTT.

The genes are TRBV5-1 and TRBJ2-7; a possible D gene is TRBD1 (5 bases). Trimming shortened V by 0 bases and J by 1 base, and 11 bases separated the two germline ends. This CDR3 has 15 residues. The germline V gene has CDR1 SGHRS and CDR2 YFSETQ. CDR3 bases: TGCGCCAGCAGCTTGGGATCAGGGTTTTCCTACGAGCAGTACTTC. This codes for CASSLGSGFSYEQYF.

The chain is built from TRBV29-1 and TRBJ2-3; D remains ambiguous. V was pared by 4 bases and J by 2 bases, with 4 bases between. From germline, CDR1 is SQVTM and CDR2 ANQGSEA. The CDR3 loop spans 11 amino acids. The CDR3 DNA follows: TGCAGCGTTGCCTACACAGATACGCAGTATTTT. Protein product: CSVAYTDTQYF.

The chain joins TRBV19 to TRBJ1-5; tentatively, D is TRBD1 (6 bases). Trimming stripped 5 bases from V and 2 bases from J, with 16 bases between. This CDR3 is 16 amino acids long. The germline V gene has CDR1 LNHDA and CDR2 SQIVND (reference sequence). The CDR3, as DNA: TGTGCCAGTAGTGTCGCATGGGGGGCAGGCAATCAGCCCCAGCATTTT. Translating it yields CASSVAWGAGNQPQHF.

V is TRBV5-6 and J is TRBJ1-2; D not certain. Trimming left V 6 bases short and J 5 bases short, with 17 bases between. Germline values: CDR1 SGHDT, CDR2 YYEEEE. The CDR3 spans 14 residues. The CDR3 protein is CASKVIGREYGYTF. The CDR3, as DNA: TGTGCCAGCAAGGTGATTGGTAGAGAGTATGGCTACACCTTC.

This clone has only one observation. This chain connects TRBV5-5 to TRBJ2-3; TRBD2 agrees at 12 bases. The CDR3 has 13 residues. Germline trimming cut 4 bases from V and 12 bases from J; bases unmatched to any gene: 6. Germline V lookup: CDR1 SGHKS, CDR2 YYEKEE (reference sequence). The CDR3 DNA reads TGTGCCAGCAGCCGTATTGGACTAGCGGGACAGTATTTT. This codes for CASSRIGLAGQYF.